Described below is a single TCR beta chain sequence and its context. The sample contains more than one DNA sequence encoding this CDR3. The sample belongs to a study of shared clonotypes between healthy human individuals. Authors' processing steps: ImmunoSEQ supplied junction-only sequences lacking quality scores, so filtering was different. Profiled with immunoSEQ multiplex PCR; TCRdb holds only in-frame clones, not every one. Clone size and V and J calls were adopted from that table, with D and trimming inferred from the DNA. Counted here are hundreds of thousands of clones, roughly 70% occurring once; the ten biggest clones make up over 1.5%. The specimen was memory CD4+ T cells sorted from blood. Subset denoted: CD45RA-negative fraction. The clonotype was recovered from a woman aged 25 to 45 in good health.

CDR3 coding DNA: TGTGCCAGCAGCTTGTCTCAGAACACTGAAGCTTTCTTT. The encoded protein is CASSLSQNTEAFF. V gene TRBV5-4 combines with J gene TRBJ1-1; D ambiguous. The length of the CDR3 is 13 residues. The germline gives CDR1 SGHNT, CDR2 YYREEE (reference sequence). V was cut by 1 base and J by 1 base, with 5 bases left in between.